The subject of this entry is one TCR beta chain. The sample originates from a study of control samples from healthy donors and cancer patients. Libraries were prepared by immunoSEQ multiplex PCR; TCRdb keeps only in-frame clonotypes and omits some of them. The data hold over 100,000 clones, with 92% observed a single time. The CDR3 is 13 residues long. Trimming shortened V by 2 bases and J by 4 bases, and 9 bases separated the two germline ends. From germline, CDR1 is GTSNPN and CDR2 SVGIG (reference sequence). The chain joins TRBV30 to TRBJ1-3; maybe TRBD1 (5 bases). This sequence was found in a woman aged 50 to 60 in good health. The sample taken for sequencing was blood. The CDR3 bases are TGTGCCTGGAGTCGGGGGATCGGAAACACCATATATTTT. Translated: CAWSRGIGNTIYF.